Below, 10 T cell receptor beta chains from the same sample are listed, as sequenced in a study of blood T cell repertoires in COVID-19. Sequencing used immunoSEQ multiplex PCR; TCRdb keeps in-frame clones, though not all of them. The sample holds around 370,000 clones, approximately 90% seen once. The specimen sequenced was peripheral blood. These receptors all stem from a woman aged 18-29 years who had recovered from COVID-19.

This chain uses TRBV7-9 with TRBJ2-1, with 14 nucleotides matching TRBD2. J was trimmed by 7 bases and V by 0 bases; bases with no gene match: 8. The CDR3 is 18 amino acids. Germline values: CDR1 SEHNR, CDR2 FQNEAQ (reference sequence). CDR3 amino acids: CASSLARGTSGSQNEQFF. The CDR3 coding sequence is TGTGCCAGCAGCTTAGCGCGAGGGACTAGCGGGAGTCAGAATGAGCAGTTCTTC.

This sequence joins TRBV5-6 and TRBJ2-1, with 14 nucleotides matching TRBD2. Unmatched junction bases numbered 11, after V lost 7 bases and J lost 8 bases. CDR3 size: 16 residues. CDR1 and CDR2 from the germline V gene are SGHDT and YYEEEE. CDR3 bases: TGTGCCAGCGAAGGGACTAGCGGGAGTATGGTTTATGAGCAGTTCTTC. This codes for CASEGTSGSMVYEQFF.

The J gene is TRBJ1-1, the V gene TRBV28, with D possibly being TRBD1 (6 bases). With 4 bases removed from V and 0 bases from J, the gap between germline ends came to 9 bases. The CDR3 loop spans 14 amino acids. Germline V gene lookup returns CDR1 MDHEN and CDR2 SYDVKM. CDR3 coding DNA: TGTGCCAGCAGTTCAGGGGACCTGAACACTGAAGCTTTCTTT. Its protein product is CASSSGDLNTEAFF.

The CDR3 nucleotides are TGCGCCAGCAATTCCGGGACTCAGGACACTGAAGCTTTCTTT. It codes for CASNSGTQDTEAFF. The chain recombines TRBV10-2 with TRBJ1-1, with D maybe TRBD1 (5 bases). The CDR3 consists of 14 residues. V lost 7 bases and J lost 3, with 15 bases in between. The germline V gene has CDR1 WSHSY and CDR2 SAAADI.

This clone is a singleton in its sample. The chain employs TRBV6-5 and TRBJ2-2; D not resolved. V shed 4 bases and J shed 1 base, with 4 bases lying between them. Germline lookup yields CDR1 MNHEY and CDR2 SVGAGI. This CDR3 contains 13 residues. The CDR3 loop reads CASSFQNTGELFF. CDR3 nucleotide sequence: TGTGCCAGCAGTTTCCAGAACACCGGGGAGCTGTTTTTT.

The rearrangement joins TRBV6-2 or TRBV6-3 to TRBJ2-1; D not resolved. This CDR3 contains 13 residues. Deletions cut 5 bases from V and 6 bases from J, with 11 bases between. Germline CDR1 reads MNHEY; CDR2 reads SVGEGT. CDR3 sequence reads: CASSLYQANEQFF. DNA of the CDR3: TGTGCCAGCAGTCTCTATCAAGCCAATGAGCAGTTCTTC.

This clone came up once. The rearrangement uses TRBV6-2 or TRBV6-3 and TRBJ2-7, with a weak D call TRBD2 (5 bases). Germline V gene lookup returns CDR1 MNHEY and CDR2 SVGEGT. Trimming cost V 4 bases and J 3 bases, with 10 bases left between them. This CDR3 has 13 amino acids. This chain's CDR3 is CASSWRLGYEQYV. CDR3 nucleotides: TGTGCCAGCAGTTGGAGGCTCGGCTACGAGCAGTACGTC.

V gene TRBV9 combines with J gene TRBJ1-2, with D possibly matching TRBD1 (6 bases). The germline gives CDR1 SGDLS, CDR2 YYNGEE. The V gene lost 1 base and the J gene lost 4 bases, with 14 bases spanning the gap. CDR3 length: 15 amino acids. CDR3 amino acids: CASSVRGGSPYGYTF. The DNA for the CDR3 is TGTGCCAGCAGCGTAAGGGGGGGATCTCCCTATGGCTACACCTTC.

V gene TRBV30 combines with J gene TRBJ1-2; D is unclear. The CDR3 consists of 13 residues. Germline CDR1 GTSNPN, CDR2 SVGIG (reference sequence). V lost 3 bases and J lost 4, with 12 bases in between. DNA for the CDR3: TGTGCCTGGAGCGCAACAGAATTCTATGGCTACACCTTC. Amino acid sequence: CAWSATEFYGYTF. The complete variable domain, with remaining parts taken from reference TRBV30 and TRBJ1-2, reads SQTIHQWPATLVQPVGSPLSLECTVEGTSNPNLYWYRQAAGRGLQLLFYSVGIGQISSEVPQNLSASRPQDRQFILSSKKLLLSDSGFYLCAWSATEFYGYTFGSGTRLTVV.

The chain joins TRBV5-4 to TRBJ2-5, with TRBD2 matching 7 bases. The germline V gene has CDR1 SGHNT and CDR2 YYREEE (reference sequence). With 4 bases clipped from V and 0 bases from J, the junction kept 6 bases outside the gene matches. CDR3 length: 15 residues. CDR3 in DNA: TGTGCCAGCAGCCCCGGGGGGTCGTACCAAGAGACCCAGTACTTC. This translates into CASSPGGSYQETQYF.